What follows describes a single TCR beta chain. Its antigen is as yet unknown. The record originates from a study of cytomegalovirus exposure and HLA in healthy donors. Notes on the study in general: The tendency of first-cohort TCR clusters to co-occur in the 100 to 150 validation repertoires emerged from a later analysis. In vitro, a few CMV-associated chains proved specific for CMV antigens. The study listed some 160 cytomegalovirus-associated TCR beta chains. Among TCR sequences, most were rare, though some public TCRs appeared in many donors.

V lost 6 bases to trimming and J lost 5 bases; unmatched junction nucleotides: 6. The CDR3 loop spans 13 amino acids. Per germline, CDR1 SQVTM and CDR2 ANQGSEA. Here immunoSEQ multiplex PCR was the method, and the copy in TCRdb shows in-frame clones only, minus some. The data show about 64,000 clones, around 88% seen once. The chain employs TRBV29-1 and TRBJ2-1; TRBD1 matches 8 bases. The sequenced sample consisted of PBMCs. The receptor's source is a woman under 30 in good health and CMV-seronegative. The CDR3 DNA follows: TGCAGCGTACACCGGGACAGGAACAATGAGCAGTTCTTC. Protein product: CSVHRDRNNEQFF.